What follows are 32 T cell receptor beta chains derived from one specimen sequenced in a study of graft-versus-host responses after intestinal transplantation. Their specific antigens are unknown. Assay: immunoSEQ multiplex PCR; the TCRdb copy retains only in-frame clones and omits some. In the table there are 80,000 to 90,000 clones, over 85% of which are singletons. The sequencing used unstimulated CD4+ T cells sorted from spleen or lymph node cells, collected before intestinal transplant. These TCRs come from a human donor who received an intestinal transplant.

The chain recombines TRBV6-5 with TRBJ1-5, with D unresolved. Per germline, CDR1 MNHEY and CDR2 SVGAGI. The CDR3 runs to 16 residues. V was pared by 1 base and J by 2 bases, with 12 bases between. Written as DNA, the CDR3 is TGTGCCAGCAGTTACTTCCGTCCAAGGGGCAATCAGCCCCAGCATTTT. Its translation: CASSYFRPRGNQPQHF.

This chain links TRBV5-4 with TRBJ2-1, with TRBD2 matching 9 bases. CDR3 length equals 15 residues. V shed 1 base and J 9 bases; nucleotides not matched to a gene: 8. Germline-derived CDR1 and CDR2 are SGHNT and YYREEE (reference sequence). In nucleotides, the CDR3 is TGTGCCAGCAGCTTGTTGACTAGCGGCAATGGTGAGCAGTTCTTC. This encodes CASSLLTSGNGEQFF.

The gene calls are TRBV18 and TRBJ1-5, with 7 bases fitting TRBD1. Trimming took 2 bases from V and 5 from J; bases not matched to a gene: 3. This CDR3 contains 14 residues. Germline CDR1 and CDR2: KGHSH and LQKENI. The CDR3 protein is CASSPRTGDQPQHF. CDR3 nucleotide sequence: TGTGCCAGCTCACCAAGGACAGGAGATCAGCCCCAGCATTTT. Complete variable domain (other parts from reference TRBV18 and TRBJ1-5): NAGVMQNPRHLVRRRGQEARLRCSPMKGHSHVYWYRQLPEEGLKFMVYLQKENIIDESGMPKERFSAEFPKEGPSILRIQQVVRGDSAAYFCASSPRTGDQPQHFGDGTRLSIL.

In its sample, this clone was seen once. The CDR3 DNA sequence: TGTGCCAGCAGTCAAGAGCGAGGTTTCGGATCTGGCTACACCTTC. It is translated as CASSQERGFGSGYTF. This rearrangement joins TRBV6-1 to TRBJ1-2; D remains ambiguous. The CDR3 runs 15 residues. CDR1 is MNHNS, CDR2 SASEGT, per germline. Trimming removed 5 bases from V and 7 bases from J, with 20 bases in between.

The gene calls are TRBV30 and TRBJ2-7; D not certain. There are 14 residues in the CDR3. The germline V gene has CDR1 GTSNPN and CDR2 SVGIG (reference sequence). The V and J ends lost 4 bases and 2 bases respectively, with 15 bases between them. CDR3 residues: CAWIPGRRPYEQYF. CDR3 bases: TGTGCCTGGATCCCTGGACGTAGGCCCTACGAGCAGTACTTC. Full variable domain (rest looked up from reference TRBV30 and TRBJ2-7): SQTIHQWPATLVQPVGSPLSLECTVEGTSNPNLYWYRQAAGRGLQLLFYSVGIGQISSEVPQNLSASRPQDRQFILSSKKLLLSDSGFYLCAWIPGRRPYEQYFGPGTRLTVT.

The chain has TRBV2 and TRBJ2-3; the D is unclear. The CDR3 runs 13 residues. Trimming removed 10 bases at V and 1 base at J, with 12 bases between. The germline V gene encodes CDR1 SNHLY and CDR2 FYNNEI. CDR3 sequence (DNA): TGTGCCACGAACCCGGTCGGCACAGATACGCAGTATTTT. Its protein is CATNPVGTDTQYF.

The chain's CDR3 is CANPRGFSIHEQFF. The CDR3 DNA reads TGTGCCAACCCTAGGGGGTTTTCGATACATGAGCAGTTCTTC. The chain carries TRBV27 and TRBJ2-1; tentative D call: TRBD1 (6 bases). In germline, CDR1 is MNHEY, CDR2 SMNVEV (reference sequence). The CDR3 consists of 14 residues. With 10 bases removed from V and 8 bases from J, the gap between germline ends came to 21 bases.

This clone was recorded only once. The V call is TRBV6-5, the J call TRBJ1-3; tentatively, D is TRBD1 (5 bases). CDR3 size: 16 residues. Germline lookup yields CDR1 MNHEY and CDR2 SVGAGI. The V end was cut by 0 bases, the J end by 0 bases, with 9 bases between. The CDR3 bases are TGTGCCAGCAGTTACTCGAAAAGGGGCTCTGGAAACACCATATATTTT. It encodes CASSYSKRGSGNTIYF.

The rearrangement joins TRBV12-5 to TRBJ2-2, with D tentatively TRBD1 (6 bases). The germline gives CDR1 LGHNT, CDR2 FRNRAP. The ends were cut back, 1 base at V and 2 bases at J, with 11 bases in the middle. The CDR3 extends over 16 amino acids. CDR3 bases: TGTGCTAGTGGTTTGGCGACAGGAGATAACACCGGGGAGCTGTTTTTT. It translates to CASGLATGDNTGELFF.

The V gene is TRBV6-5, the J gene TRBJ1-1, with D unresolved. This CDR3 contains 13 residues. Germline-derived CDR1 and CDR2 are MNHEY and SVGAGI. Trimming shortened V by 1 base and J by 10 bases, and 13 bases separated the two germline ends. The CDR3: CASSYLGREGAFF. The CDR3 region has the DNA TGTGCCAGCAGTTACTTGGGTCGGGAGGGAGCTTTCTTT.

In DNA, the CDR3 is TGTGCCAGCAGCAGTCCCGGGACGGCGGCGGGTTCCTACGAGCAGTACTTC. Encoded protein: CASSSPGTAAGSYEQYF. The rearrangement joins TRBV5-8 to TRBJ2-7, with D tentatively TRBD1 or TRBD2 (5 bases each). Germline CDR1 is SGHTS and CDR2 is YDEGEE. This CDR3 region has 17 residues. Trimming shortened V by 4 bases and J by 1 base, and 21 bases separated the two germline ends.

The chain is built from TRBV30 and TRBJ1-1, with a weak D call TRBD1 (5 bases). The germline gives CDR1 GTSNPN, CDR2 SVGIG (reference sequence). V gave up 5 bases and J gave up 0 bases, with 7 bases separating them. The CDR3 sequence is 12 residues long. The CDR3 sequence is CAWGGLNTEAFF. CDR3 nucleotides: TGTGCCTGGGGGGGTCTGAACACTGAAGCTTTCTTT.

The CDR3 DNA sequence: TGTGCCAGCAGCTTGGTCCAGCAGAACACTGAAGCTTTCTTT. Protein: CASSLVQQNTEAFF. This sequence joins TRBV5-4 and TRBJ1-1; D ambiguous. Germline V CDR1 and CDR2: SGHNT, YYREEE (reference sequence). This CDR3 spans 14 amino acids. Trimming removed 0 bases at V and 1 base at J, with 7 bases between.

J is TRBJ2-1 and V is TRBV29-1; 11 bases are shared with TRBD2. Germline CDR1 is SQVTM and CDR2 is ANQGSEA. The trim removed 7 bases at V and 8 bases at J, leaving 13 bases unmatched. The CDR3 contains 15 residues. The CDR3 DNA follows: TGCAGCGCCCTCCCCACTAGCGGGAGATCCGATGAGCAGTTCTTC. This codes for CSALPTSGRSDEQFF.

The V gene is TRBV2, the J gene TRBJ1-2; 7 bases are a match to TRBD1. V lost 6 bases to trimming and J lost 0 bases; unmatched junction nucleotides: 7. This CDR3 region has 15 residues. Per the germline V gene, CDR1 is SNHLY and CDR2 is FYNNEI. In nucleotides, the CDR3 is TGTGCCAGCAGACCCCGGGACAGCTCTAACTATGGCTACACCTTC. This translates into CASRPRDSSNYGYTF.

CDR3 DNA: TGTGCCAGCACCCTGTCAGGCAGCTCCTACGAGCAGTACTTC. It is translated as CASTLSGSSYEQYF. This chain joins TRBV6-6 and TRBJ2-7; D ambiguous. The CDR3 consists of 14 residues. Germline-derived CDR1 and CDR2 are MNHNY and SVGAGI (reference sequence). V lost 7 bases and J lost 0, with 13 bases in between.

This chain connects TRBV6-1 to TRBJ2-1; D unresolved. Germline V gene sequence: CDR1 MNHNS, CDR2 SASEGT. CDR3 length: 15 residues. The V end lost 0 bases, the J end lost 0 bases, and 6 bases lay between the germline ends. CDR3 residues: CASSEATFSYNEQFF. DNA of the CDR3: TGTGCCAGCAGTGAAGCGACCTTCTCCTACAATGAGCAGTTCTTC.

V is TRBV6-5 and J is TRBJ1-6, with D unresolved. CDR3 length equals 13 residues. Trimming took 4 bases from V and 4 from J, leaving 5 bases between them. Per the germline V gene, CDR1 is MNHEY and CDR2 is SVGAGI. The CDR3 protein is CASSFDYNSPLHF. The CDR3 nucleotides are TGTGCCAGCAGTTTCGATTATAATTCACCCCTCCACTTT.

The V gene is TRBV28, the J gene TRBJ2-7, with 13 positions matching TRBD2. Germline V gene lookup returns CDR1 MDHEN and CDR2 SYDVKM. The CDR3 spans 15 residues. The trim removed 4 bases at V and 5 bases at J, leaving 5 bases unmatched. The CDR3 here is CASSSRTSGRDEQYF. For the CDR3, the DNA is TGTGCCAGCAGTTCCCGGACTAGCGGGAGAGACGAGCAGTACTTC. Full variable domain (missing parts from reference TRBV28 and TRBJ2-7): DVKVTQSSRYLVKRTGEKVFLECVQDMDHENMFWYRQDPGLGLRLIYFSYDVKMKEKGDIPEGYSVSREKKERFSLILESASTNQTSMYLCASSSRTSGRDEQYFGPGTRLTVT.

This chain uses TRBV11-2 with TRBJ1-5; no clear D gene. CDR3 length equals 13 residues. Deletions cut 0 bases from V and 7 bases from J, with 7 bases between. Germline V gives CDR1 SGHAT, CDR2 FQNNGV. The CDR3 DNA follows: TGTGCCAGCAGCTTAGATCTAGGACAGCCCCAGCATTTT. Translation gives CASSLDLGQPQHF.

The chain joins TRBV11-2 to TRBJ2-7; 8 bases agree with TRBD2. Trimming removed 8 bases from V and 4 bases from J; junction bases left unmatched: 7. This CDR3 is 13 amino acids long. CDR1 and CDR2 (germline): SGHAT, FQNNGV. CDR3 coding DNA: TGTGCCAGCGCGGGGGTAGCGGGGTACGAGCAGTACTTC. As protein: CASAGVAGYEQYF.

The J gene is TRBJ2-7, the V gene TRBV7-9; D may be TRBD2 (6 bases). CDR3 length: 16 residues. The V gene lost 1 base and the J gene lost 1 base, with 14 bases spanning the gap. CDR1 is SEHNR, CDR2 FQNEAQ, per germline (reference sequence). The CDR3 DNA reads TGTGCCAGCAGCTTAGTTTTCGGGGGAACTTCCTACGAGCAGTACTTC. Its protein is CASSLVFGGTSYEQYF.

CDR3 in DNA: TGTGCCAGCAGTGTAAACCCCCCCCCGGGAGCGGGGAATGAGCAGTTCTTC. This translates into CASSVNPPPGAGNEQFF. V and J are TRBV27 and TRBJ2-1; 7 bases are shared with TRBD2. The trim removed 5 bases at V and 7 bases at J, leaving 17 bases unmatched. The germline CDR1 and CDR2 sequences are MNHEY and SMNVEV (reference sequence). The CDR3 is made up of 17 amino acids.

The chain joins TRBV6-1 to TRBJ2-7; possibly TRBD1 for D (6 bases). The germline V gene has CDR1 MNHNS and CDR2 SASEGT. V shed 6 bases and J shed 4 bases, with 16 bases lying between them. The CDR3 length is 14 residues. DNA for the CDR3: TGTGCCAGCAGCTACAGGGTGAGGATATACGAGCAGTACTTC. It encodes CASSYRVRIYEQYF.

In DNA, the CDR3 is TGTGCCAGCAGCACAGGGACAGGCGGCGAGCAGTACTTC. This translates into CASSTGTGGEQYF. The gene calls are TRBV7-9 and TRBJ2-7; TRBD1 aligns across 8 bases. With 5 bases clipped from V and 6 bases from J, the junction kept 6 bases outside the gene matches. This CDR3 contains 13 residues. Germline CDR1 and CDR2: SEHNR and FQNEAQ (reference sequence).

The chain links TRBV15 to TRBJ2-7; the D is unclear. V was trimmed by 1 base and J by 4 bases, leaving 8 bases between them. The CDR3 runs to 13 residues. CDR1 is LNHNV, CDR2 YYDKDF, per germline (reference sequence). The CDR3 spells CATSRGPLYEQYF. Written as DNA, the CDR3 is TGTGCCACCAGCAGAGGCCCCCTTTACGAGCAGTACTTC.

Here the CDR3 DNA reads TGTGCCAGCAGCCTACCCGGGACAGGGGGCGAAGAGACCCAGTACTTC. This translates into CASSLPGTGGEETQYF. The chain combines TRBV14 with TRBJ2-5, with TRBD1 matching 12 bases. The junction had 6 bases not matched to a gene; V was cut back by 4 bases and J by 3 bases. This CDR3 has 16 amino acids. The V gene's germline CDR1 is SGHDN and CDR2 FVKESK.

This chain connects TRBV10-3 to TRBJ2-5, with D maybe TRBD2 (5 bases). TRBJ2-7 explains the end of the DNA better; the J call may be wrong. Germline V gene data show CDR1 as ENHRY and CDR2 as SYGVKD. The CDR3 is made up of 14 amino acids. DNA for the CDR3: TGTGCCATCAGTGAGGCTAGCCCAGGATACGAGCAGTACTTC. Translating it yields CAISEASPGYEQYF.

DNA of the CDR3: TGCAGCGTTGCCTGGGGGGAATTGAACACTGAAGCTTTCTTT. It is translated as CSVAWGELNTEAFF. The chain recombines TRBV29-1 with TRBJ1-1; TRBD1 is a possible D gene (5 bases). The CDR3 runs 14 residues. V dropped 4 bases and J dropped 0 bases, with 12 bases sitting between them. CDR1 is SQVTM and CDR2 is ANQGSEA in the germline V gene.

V gene TRBV11-2 combines with J gene TRBJ2-3; D unclear. The CDR3 has 13 amino acids. The V end lost 0 bases, the J end lost 3 bases, and 4 bases lay between the germline ends. The V gene's germline CDR1 is SGHAT and CDR2 FQNNGV. The CDR3 is CASSLDRTDTQYF. In nucleotides, the CDR3 is TGTGCCAGCAGCTTAGACAGGACAGATACGCAGTATTTT.

The V gene is TRBV4-2, the J gene TRBJ1-2; 8 nucleotides match TRBD1. V was clipped by 0 bases and J by 3 bases; unmatched bases: 6. The CDR3 has 16 residues. CDR1 and CDR2 (germline): LGHNA, YNFKEQ. CDR3 in DNA: TGTGCCAGCAGCCAAGAGGCAGGGGGCAGGGACTATGGCTACACCTTC. It specifies CASSQEAGGRDYGYTF.

Points on this clone: The junction differs from germline at one of its ends, possibly a read error. This chain uses TRBV4-1 with TRBJ2-7, with D perhaps matching TRBD2 (5 bases). This CDR3 has 16 amino acids. Germline CDR1 and CDR2: MGHRA and YSYEKL. CDR3: CASSQEREGRSCEQYF. CDR3 DNA: TGCGCCAGCAGCCAAGAAAGAGAGGGCCGGTCCTGCGAGCAGTACTTC.